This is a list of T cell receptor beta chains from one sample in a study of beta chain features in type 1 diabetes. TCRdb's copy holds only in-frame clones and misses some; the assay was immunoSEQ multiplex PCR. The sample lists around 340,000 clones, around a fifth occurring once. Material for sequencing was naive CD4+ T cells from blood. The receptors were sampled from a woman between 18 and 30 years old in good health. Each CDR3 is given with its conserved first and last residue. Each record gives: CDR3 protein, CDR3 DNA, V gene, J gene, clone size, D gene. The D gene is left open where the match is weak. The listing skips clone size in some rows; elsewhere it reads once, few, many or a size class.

CATQGGTYNEQFF,TGTGCCACCCAGGGTGGGACCTACAATGAGCAGTTCTTC,TRBV6-1,TRBJ2-1,-,-
CASSQGQWQETQYF,TGCGCCAGCAGCCAAGGACAGTGGCAAGAGACCCAGTACTTC,TRBV4-3,TRBJ2-5,few,-
CASSTTGEETQYF,TGTGCCAGCAGCACAACAGGGGAAGAGACCCAGTACTTC,TRBV11-3,TRBJ2-5,-,TRBD1
CSVERGDMNTEAFF,TGCAGCGTTGAGCGGGGCGACATGAACACTGAAGCTTTCTTT,TRBV29-1,TRBJ1-1,-,-
CASSHRNTIYF,TGCGCCAGCAGTCATAGAAACACCATATATTTT,TRBV23-1,TRBJ1-3,-,-
CASSFGRLTGELFF,TGTGCCAGCAGTTTTGGCAGACTTACCGGGGAGCTGTTTTTT,TRBV27,TRBJ2-2,-,-
CASTLIVSLVQETQYF,TGTGCCAGCACCCTAATAGTGAGTCTCGTCCAAGAGACCCAGTACTTC,TRBV7-2,TRBJ2-5,-,-
CASSTQAIPPNRRTF,TGTGCCAGCAGCACCCAGGCCATCCCCCCTAATCGCCGCACCTTC,TRBV7-9,TRBJ1-2,few,-
CASSLGSSGGLGEQFF,TGCGCCAGCAGCTTGGGTTCTAGCGGGGGCCTCGGGGAGCAGTTCTTC,TRBV5-1,TRBJ2-1,-,TRBD2
CATGREGNQPQHF,TGTGCCACAGGGAGGGAAGGAAATCAGCCCCAGCATTTT,TRBV2,TRBJ1-5,few,-